This T cell receptor beta chain was sequenced for a study of control samples from healthy donors and cancer patients. The germline CDR1 and CDR2 sequences are LGHDT and YNNKEL (reference sequence). Trimming cost V 4 bases and J 5 bases, with 8 bases left between them. The CDR3 is 12 residues long. The assay was immunoSEQ multiplex PCR, and TCRdb's table has in-frame clones only and misses some. The sample gives approximately 190,000 clones, around 93% of which show up once; approximately 1.8% is in the top ten. The TCR originated in a man aged 25-45 years in good health. The sequenced material came from blood. The V gene is TRBV3-1 (or the pseudogene TRBV3-2), the J gene TRBJ1-2; D might be TRBD1 (6 bases). Here the CDR3 DNA reads TGTGCCAGCAGCCTCCAGGGGTATGGCTACACCTTC. This sequence encodes CASSLQGYGYTF.